This entry features one TCR beta chain sequence. Its specificity is unknown. V lost 4 bases, J lost 2 bases, and 15 bases lay in between. CDR1 is SGHRS and CDR2 is YFSETQ in the germline V gene. The CDR3 runs 15 residues. Repertoires were generated with immunoSEQ multiplex PCR, while TCRdb's copy carries only in-frame clones and drops some. The sample includes over 55,000 clones, about 87% of them seen just once. This sample is drawn from a study of graft-versus-host responses after intestinal transplantation. The V call is TRBV5-1, the J call TRBJ1-2; maybe TRBD1 (6 bases). The starting material was unstimulated CD4+ T cells sorted from spleen or lymph node cells, obtained before transplant. The sequence was collected from a human donor who was the organ donor for an intestinal transplant. CDR3 nucleotides: TGCGCCAGCAGCCTCGGACAGAATTGGAACTATGGCTACACCTTC. Its protein product is CASSLGQNWNYGYTF.